This paragraph covers one TCR beta chain sequence. Sequence at one end of the junction differs from germline and may be a read error. MiXCR, applied by TCRdb to the PCR reads, yields one record per CDR3 protein. The sample holds 7,500 to 10,000 distinct CDR3 sequences, 14% seen once. This specimen belongs to a study of molecular identifiers for immune sequencing clone quantification. CDR1 and CDR2 (germline): SGHTA, FQGTGA. The CDR3 runs 16 residues. The TCR was taken from a human donor in good health. Some libraries in this study had Jurkat cell RNA spiked in. The chain has TRBV7-3 and TRBJ1-1; 10 bases map to TRBD1. The sequenced sample was naive CD8+ T cells from blood, with Jurkat cell RNA spiked in. As to subset: FACS-sorted CD8+CD4-CCR7+CD45RA+ naive T cells. CDR3 in DNA: TGTGCAAGCAGCTCGGGGACAGGGGCGGCAAACACAGAAGTCCTCTTT. It yields the protein CASSSGTGAANTEVLF.